Listed below are T cell receptor beta chains from one sample, sequenced in a study of T cells expressing NK-cell markers. TCRdb reprocessed the 5' RACE reads, keeping one entry per CDR3 protein, no DNA. The sample includes around 470,000 distinct CDR3 sequences. Sequencing was performed on blood T cells: a sorted CD56 or NKG2C T cell subset, CD4+ or CD8+ T cells, or bulk PBMC T cells (not recorded which). The receptor set was obtained from a woman between 50 and 59 years old in good health. The CDR3 runs from the conserved cysteine through the conserved F or W.

V gene,J gene,CDR3 protein
TRBV5-5,TRBJ2-5,CASSLRDRPGETQYF
TRBV5-1,TRBJ1-4,CASSDRRGSEKLFF
TRBV5-1,TRBJ2-1,CASSLDRGRRAGNEQFF
TRBV27,TRBJ2-7,CASSPSKSISYEQYF
TRBV12-3/TRBV12-4,TRBJ1-2,CASSPRPGGRHGYTF
TRBV11-2,TRBJ2-5,CASSPFGVERETQYF
TRBV12-3/TRBV12-4,TRBJ1-5,CASSQGATQPQHF
TRBV12-3/TRBV12-4,TRBJ2-1,CASSSLRNYYNEQFF
TRBV2,TRBJ2-3,CASMQQTDTQYF
TRBV2,TRBJ1-1,CASKGQGAEAFF
TRBV6-2/TRBV6-3,TRBJ2-3,CASSYLSGRSGDTQYF
TRBV4-1,TRBJ1-1,CASSPSVRHQGRAFF
TRBV27,TRBJ1-6,CASSFGNSPLHF
TRBV5-1,TRBJ2-1,CASSLTSGRANEQFF
TRBV7-3,TRBJ1-1,CASSLGQGANTEAFF
TRBV6-5,TRBJ2-1,CASSLPGVYEQFF
TRBV27,TRBJ2-7,CASRADRILPYEQYF
TRBV24-1,TRBJ2-1,CATSDRTAGMGGFYNEQFF
TRBV7-8,TRBJ2-3,CASSGDRVRTDTQYF
TRBV12-3/TRBV12-4,TRBJ2-2,CASSLGHITGTGELFF
TRBV2,TRBJ1-2,CASAGEDGYTF
TRBV7-9,TRBJ2-4,CASSSTNRVQGQNIQYF
TRBV30,TRBJ2-2,CAWSVRGILGGELFF
TRBV9,TRBJ2-1,CASSVDGPSFDEQFF
TRBV11-3,TRBJ2-1,CASSLRLAGGLGEQFF
TRBV11-1,TRBJ2-4,CASSSTEPLAKNIQYF
TRBV30,TRBJ2-3,CAWSVRQLDTQYF
TRBV7-9,TRBJ1-2,CASSLAGRKYGYTF
TRBV19,TRBJ2-3,CATKGNLLSDTQYF
TRBV12-3/TRBV12-4,TRBJ1-1,CASSTFGGLETEAFF
TRBV5-5,TRBJ2-5,CASSSLAGGQETQYF
TRBV20-1,TRBJ2-2,CSAPRPAGRTGELFF
TRBV15,TRBJ2-3,CATGLATDTQYF
TRBV7-9,TRBJ2-7,CASSLETGGPYEQYF
TRBV3-1,TRBJ1-1,CASSQVAGGGTEAFF
TRBV12-3/TRBV12-4,TRBJ1-6,CASSVTGTLASPLHF
TRBV3-1,TRBJ2-1,CASSSLAYEQFF
TRBV7-3,TRBJ2-1,CASSSGGAGEQFF
TRBV12-3/TRBV12-4,TRBJ2-5,CASRHNSQETQYF
TRBV5-6,TRBJ1-1,CASSLKAGAEIEAFF
TRBV5-1,TRBJ2-7,CASSYRAGEEDEQYF
TRBV6-6,TRBJ2-6,CASSRWTSGHTPSPRSGANVLTF
TRBV3-1,TRBJ2-1,CASSQGGTSGRTAEQFF
TRBV29-1,TRBJ1-2,CSVEDGQGFTNYGYTF
TRBV20-1,TRBJ2-4,CSAGGPRAKNIQYF
TRBV19,TRBJ2-2,CASSFDSLGELFF
TRBV19,TRBJ1-1,CASSDQGRTEAFF
TRBV19,TRBJ2-2,CASSPLAGGDTGELFF
TRBV2,TRBJ2-5,CASSEGPPRDQYF
TRBV7-9,TRBJ2-7,CASSPGRLSSYEQYF
TRBV6-7,TRBJ2-2,CASSYSIGVDRAKNTGELFF
TRBV7-8,TRBJ2-3,CASSFRLAGGGDTQYF
TRBV6-5,TRBJ2-7,CASSESGRGVLEQYF
TRBV5-1,TRBJ2-2,CASRRTGRGTGELFF